A single T cell receptor beta chain is shown here with its context. Its antigen is currently unknown. Extracted from the samples, RNA was reverse transcribed into cDNA to serve as the sequencing template. Assay used: immunoSEQ multiplex PCR; TCRdb lists only in-frame clones, some missing. The sample has over 95,000 clones, about 58% seen once. The V gene lost 1 base and the J gene lost 2 bases, with 6 bases spanning the gap. CDR3 length: 14 amino acids. Germline-derived CDR1 and CDR2 are MGHDK and SYGVNS. The record originates from a study of CD8+ T cells in alopecia areata. At the level of the study: The drug, oral tofacitinib, was given to treated patients at 5 to 10 mg twice daily. Study findings and constraints: Many expanded lesional clones persisted in scalp and blood during tofacitinib treatment.

As for treatment: oral pan-JAK inhibitor, 5-10 mg twice daily. This clonotype was sampled from a human donor with alopecia areata. Sequencing used CD8+ T cells sorted from blood, obtained at week 4, from a patient treated with tofacitinib. This sequence joins TRBV25-1 and TRBJ1-5; maybe TRBD1 (5 bases). CDR3 amino acids: CASSEFRGNQPQHF. CDR3 DNA sequence: TGTGCCAGCAGTGAATTCAGGGGCAATCAGCCCCAGCATTTT. The variable domain in full, completed from reference TRBV25-1 and TRBJ1-5, reads EADIYQTPRYLVIGTGKKITLECSQTMGHDKMYWYQQDPGMELHLIHYSYGVNSTEKGDLSSESTVSRIRTEHFPLTLESARPSHTSQYLCASSEFRGNQPQHFGDGTRLSIL.